The clone carrying this T cell receptor (beta chain) came up many times. The sample belongs to a study of neurological immune-mediated disorders. Template-switch 5'RACE cDNA synthesis added a 10-nucleotide unique molecular identifier. Each CDR3 protein gets one entry after TCRdb re-called the 5' RACE reads with MiXCR. The data contain about 46,000 distinct CDR3 sequences, under 2% of them singletons. The ends were cut back, 3 bases at V and 7 bases at J, with 5 bases in the middle. Germline V gene sequence: CDR1 KGHSH, CDR2 LQKENI. CDR3 size: 11 residues. Sequences were obtained from PBMCs. V gene TRBV18 combines with J gene TRBJ2-3; D unclear. The source of this sequence is a woman in her forties with multiple sclerosis. The DNA of the CDR3 is TGTGCCAGCTCACCCGGAAATACGCAGTATTTT. Protein: CASSPGNTQYF.